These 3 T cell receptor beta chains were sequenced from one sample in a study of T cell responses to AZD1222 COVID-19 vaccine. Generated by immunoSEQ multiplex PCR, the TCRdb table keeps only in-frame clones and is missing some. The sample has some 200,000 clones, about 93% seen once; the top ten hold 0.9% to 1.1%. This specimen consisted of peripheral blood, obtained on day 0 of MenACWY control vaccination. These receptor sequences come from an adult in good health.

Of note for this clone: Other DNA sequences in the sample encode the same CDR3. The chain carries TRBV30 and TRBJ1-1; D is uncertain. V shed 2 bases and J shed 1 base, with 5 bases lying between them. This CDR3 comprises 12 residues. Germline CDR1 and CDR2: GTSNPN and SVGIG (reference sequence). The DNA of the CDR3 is TGTGCCTGGAGTAGGACGAACACTGAAGCTTTCTTT. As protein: CAWSRTNTEAFF.

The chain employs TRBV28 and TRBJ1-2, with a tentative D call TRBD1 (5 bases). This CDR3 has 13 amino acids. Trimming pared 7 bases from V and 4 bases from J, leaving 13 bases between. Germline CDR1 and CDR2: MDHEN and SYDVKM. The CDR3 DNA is TGTGCCAGCACCTGGGGGGTACGCTATGGCTACACCTTC. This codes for CASTWGVRYGYTF.

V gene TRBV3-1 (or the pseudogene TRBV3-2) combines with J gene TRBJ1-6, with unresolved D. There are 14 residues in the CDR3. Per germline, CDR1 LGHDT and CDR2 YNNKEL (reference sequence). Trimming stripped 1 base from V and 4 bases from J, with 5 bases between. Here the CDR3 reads CASSQGGYNSPLHF. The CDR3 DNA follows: TGTGCCAGCAGCCAAGGCGGATATAATTCACCCCTCCACTTT.